The rows below give T cell receptor beta chains drawn from one sample of a study of blood T cells in healthy people across ages. TCRdb ran MiXCR on the 5' RACE reads and lists one entry per CDR3 protein. The table includes over 550,000 distinct CDR3 sequences, approximately 30% detected once. Sequenced: blood. These TCRs come from a woman aged 80 or older in good health. Both conserved end residues are part of each CDR3. A D gene is named only where the DNA matches it firmly. Clone size is stated in some rows and not others, as once, few, many or a class when expanded.

NA TRBJ2-7 NA TRBV12-3/TRBV12-4 TGTGCCAGCAGTTTCTTAGGGGGCTCCTACGAGCAGTACTTC CASSFLGGSYEQYF
many TRBJ1-4 NA TRBV5-1 TGCGCCAGCAGCCGATCACAGGGAACTAATGAAAAACTGTTTTTT CASSRSQGTNEKLFF
NA TRBJ2-7 TRBD1 TRBV5-1 TGCGCCAGCAGAGTCGAACAGGGGGGCTCCTACGAGCAGTACTTC CASRVEQGGSYEQYF
few TRBJ2-7 NA TRBV4-2 TGTGCCAGCAGCCAAGACGGTTCCCGTGAGCAGTACTTC CASSQDGSREQYF
many TRBJ2-3 TRBD2 TRBV6-5 TGTGCCAGCAGTTCGGGGGGGAGGGGGATTACAGATACGCAGTATTTT CASSSGGRGITDTQYF
NA TRBJ1-1 NA TRBV12-3/TRBV12-4 TGTGCCAGCAGTTCCCCTTCCGGGGGGGACACTGAAGCTTTCTTT CASSSPSGGDTEAFF
once TRBJ2-3 TRBD2 TRBV20-1 TGCAGTGCTAGAGCCCCGGGACTAGCGGTAGATACGCAGTATTTT CSARAPGLAVDTQYF
few TRBJ2-1 NA TRBV5-6 TGTGCCAACAGCCCCCCTAAAAACAAACGGTCACCTTTAACCTCCTACAATGAGCAGTTCTTC CANSPPKNKRSPLTSYNEQFF
many TRBJ1-6 NA TRBV6-1 TGTGCCAGCAGGGAAGACAGGAGCTCCTATAATTCACCCCTCCACTTT CASREDRSSYNSPLHF
NA TRBJ1-2 TRBD1 TRBV11-2 TGTGCCAGCAGCTTAACAGCCAGACAGGGGGTAGACTATGGCTACACCTTC CASSLTARQGVDYGYTF
many TRBJ2-5 NA TRBV2 TGTGCCAGCGGTGATAGGAGAGCGGAGACCCAGTACTTC CASGDRRAETQYF
NA TRBJ1-2 NA TRBV20-1 TGCAGTGCTAGGGCCACAGGGAGAAGCTATGGCTACACCTTC CSARATGRSYGYTF
NA TRBJ2-1 TRBD2 TRBV7-2 TGTGCCAGCAGCAAAAGCGGGGGGGGTCACAATGAGCAGTTCTTC CASSKSGGGHNEQFF
NA TRBJ2-5 NA TRBV6-1 TGTGCCAGCAGGGCGTTAGAGACCCAGTACTTC CASRALETQYF
many TRBJ2-5 NA TRBV10-2 TGCGCCAGCAGTGAGCTTTCCCAGGGGTACGGGGAGACCCAGTACTTC CASSELSQGYGETQYF
many TRBJ1-1 NA TRBV7-2 TGTGCCAGCAGCTTAGGGGCGTTGAACACTGAAGCTTTCTTT CASSLGALNTEAFF
many TRBJ1-5 TRBD1 TRBV20-1 TGCAGTGCCACAGGGGGCTTGGAGCCCCAGCATTTT CSATGGLEPQHF
many TRBJ2-7 NA TRBV6-1 TGTGCCAGCAAGTTACAGGGTAGCTCCTACGAGCAGTACTTC CASKLQGSSYEQYF
many TRBJ2-3 NA TRBV4-3 TGCGCCAGCAGCCAAGCGGGGGTGACCACAGATACGCAGTATTTT CASSQAGVTTDTQYF
few TRBJ1-6 TRBD1 TRBV6-6 TGTGCCAGCAGTTACCCCGGGACAGGGGCCCTACCCCTCCACTTT CASSYPGTGALPLHF
many TRBJ2-5 TRBD2 TRBV5-6 TGTGCCAGCAGCCCTTCTAGCGGGGGGCTCCAAGAGACCCAGTACTTC CASSPSSGGLQETQYF
many TRBJ1-6 TRBD1 TRBV9 TGTGCCAGCAGGGGACAGTTCAATTCACCCCTCCACTTT CASRGQFNSPLHF
NA TRBJ2-1 NA TRBV24-1 TGTGCCACCAGTGCCGGACTCCCCTACAATGAGCAGTTCTTC CATSAGLPYNEQFF
few TRBJ2-5 TRBD1 TRBV6-1 TGTGCCAGCAGTATGACAGGGGGGGAGACCCAGTACTTC CASSMTGGETQYF
few TRBJ2-1 NA TRBV2 TGTGCCAGCCTTTTGGGTGGGTCCGGCTACAATGAGCAGTTCTTC CASLLGGSGYNEQFF
many TRBJ2-3 NA TRBV29-1 TGCAGCGTCAAGATCGCCAACACAGATACGCAGTATTTT CSVKIANTDTQYF